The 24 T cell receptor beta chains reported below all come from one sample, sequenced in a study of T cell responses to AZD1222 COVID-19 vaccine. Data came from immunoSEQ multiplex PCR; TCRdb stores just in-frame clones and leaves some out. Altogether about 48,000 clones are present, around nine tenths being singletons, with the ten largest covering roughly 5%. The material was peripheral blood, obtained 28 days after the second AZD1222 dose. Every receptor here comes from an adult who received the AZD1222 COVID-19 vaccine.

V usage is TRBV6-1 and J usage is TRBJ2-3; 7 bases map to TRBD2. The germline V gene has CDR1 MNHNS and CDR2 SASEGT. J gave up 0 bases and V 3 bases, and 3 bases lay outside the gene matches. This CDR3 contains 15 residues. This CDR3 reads CASSDSGASTDTQYF. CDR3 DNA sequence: TGTGCCAGCAGTGACAGCGGGGCTAGCACAGATACGCAGTATTTT.

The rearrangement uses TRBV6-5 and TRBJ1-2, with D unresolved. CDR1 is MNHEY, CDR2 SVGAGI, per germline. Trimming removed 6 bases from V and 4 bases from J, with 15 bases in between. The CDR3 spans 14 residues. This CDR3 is CASSRRGAPYGYTF. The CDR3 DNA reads TGTGCCAGCAGCCGCCGCGGAGCTCCCTATGGCTACACCTTC.

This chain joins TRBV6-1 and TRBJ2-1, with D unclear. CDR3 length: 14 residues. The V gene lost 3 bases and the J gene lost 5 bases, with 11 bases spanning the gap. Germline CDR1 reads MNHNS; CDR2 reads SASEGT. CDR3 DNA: TGTGCCAGCAGTGAGAGTAACTTAAACAATGAGCAGTTCTTC. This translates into CASSESNLNNEQFF.

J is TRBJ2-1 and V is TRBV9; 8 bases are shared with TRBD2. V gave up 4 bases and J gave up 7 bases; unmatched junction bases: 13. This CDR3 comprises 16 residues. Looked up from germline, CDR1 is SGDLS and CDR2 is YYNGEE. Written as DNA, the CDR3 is TGTGCCAGCAGCATCCGGACTAGCCCCGCGGGGAATGAGCAGTTCTTC. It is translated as CASSIRTSPAGNEQFF.

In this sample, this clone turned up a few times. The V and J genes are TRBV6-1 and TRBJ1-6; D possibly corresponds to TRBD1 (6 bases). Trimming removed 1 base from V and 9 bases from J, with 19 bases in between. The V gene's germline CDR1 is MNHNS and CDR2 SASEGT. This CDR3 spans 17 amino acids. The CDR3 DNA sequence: TGTGCCAGCAGTGAAGAGGGAAGGACAGATGACGGTTCACCCCTCCACTTT. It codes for CASSEEGRTDDGSPLHF.

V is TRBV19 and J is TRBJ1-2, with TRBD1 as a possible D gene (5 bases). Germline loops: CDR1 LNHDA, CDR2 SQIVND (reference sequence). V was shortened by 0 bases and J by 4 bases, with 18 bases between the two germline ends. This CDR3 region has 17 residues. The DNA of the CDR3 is TGTGCCAGTAGTATAGATCCCGACAGCTTGGGGCGCTATGGCTACACCTTC. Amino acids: CASSIDPDSLGRYGYTF.

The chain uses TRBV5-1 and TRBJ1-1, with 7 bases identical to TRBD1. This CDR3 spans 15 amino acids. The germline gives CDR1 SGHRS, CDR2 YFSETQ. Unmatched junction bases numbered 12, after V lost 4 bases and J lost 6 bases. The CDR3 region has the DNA TGCGCCAGCAGCGAAAAGACAGGGTTTAGTGCTGAAGCTTTCTTT. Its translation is CASSEKTGFSAEAFF.

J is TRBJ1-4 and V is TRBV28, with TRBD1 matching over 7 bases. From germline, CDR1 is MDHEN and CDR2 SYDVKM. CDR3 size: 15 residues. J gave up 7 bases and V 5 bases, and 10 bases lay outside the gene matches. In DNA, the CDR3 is TGTGCCAGCAGTCCCGAAGACAGGGCGGGTGAAAAACTGTTTTTT. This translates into CASSPEDRAGEKLFF.

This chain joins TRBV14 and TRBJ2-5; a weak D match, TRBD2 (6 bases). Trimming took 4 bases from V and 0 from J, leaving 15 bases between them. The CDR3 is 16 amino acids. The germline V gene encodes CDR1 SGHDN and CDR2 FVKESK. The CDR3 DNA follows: TGTGCCAGCAGCCCCCTAAGGGCGGGGCACCAAGAGACCCAGTACTTC. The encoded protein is CASSPLRAGHQETQYF.

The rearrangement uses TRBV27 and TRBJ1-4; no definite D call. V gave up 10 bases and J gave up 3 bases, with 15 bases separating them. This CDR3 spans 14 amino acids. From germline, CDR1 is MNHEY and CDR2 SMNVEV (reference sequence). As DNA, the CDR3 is TGTGCCACCGCGACCGGGCAGGCTAATGAAAAACTGTTTTTT. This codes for CATATGQANEKLFF.

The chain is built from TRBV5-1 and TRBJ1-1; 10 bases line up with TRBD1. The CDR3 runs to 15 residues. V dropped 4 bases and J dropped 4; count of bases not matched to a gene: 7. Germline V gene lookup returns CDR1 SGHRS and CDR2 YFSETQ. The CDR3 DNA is TGCGCCAGCAGCCCCCGGACAGGGGGAGGCACTGAAGCTTTCTTT. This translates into CASSPRTGGGTEAFF. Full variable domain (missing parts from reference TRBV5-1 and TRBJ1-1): KAGVTQTPRYLIKTRGQQVTLSCSPISGHRSVSWYQQTPGQGLQFLFEYFSETQRNKGNFPGRFSGRQFSNSRSEMNVSTLELGDSALYLCASSPRTGGGTEAFFGQGTRLTVV.

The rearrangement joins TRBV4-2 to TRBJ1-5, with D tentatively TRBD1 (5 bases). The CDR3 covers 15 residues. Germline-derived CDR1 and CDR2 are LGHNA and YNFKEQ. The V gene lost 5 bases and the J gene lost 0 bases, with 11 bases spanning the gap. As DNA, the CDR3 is TGTGCCAGCAGCTCAGACAGTTATAGCAATCAGCCCCAGCATTTT. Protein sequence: CASSSDSYSNQPQHF.

The CDR3 spells CASSQVGASSYEQYF. The CDR3 DNA reads TGCGCCAGCAGCCAAGTGGGGGCCTCCTCCTACGAGCAGTACTTC. The chain joins TRBV4-1 to TRBJ2-7, with D perhaps matching TRBD1 (6 bases). The germline V gene has CDR1 MGHRA and CDR2 YSYEKL. Trimming pared 1 base from V and 0 bases from J, leaving 10 bases between. The CDR3 has 15 amino acids.

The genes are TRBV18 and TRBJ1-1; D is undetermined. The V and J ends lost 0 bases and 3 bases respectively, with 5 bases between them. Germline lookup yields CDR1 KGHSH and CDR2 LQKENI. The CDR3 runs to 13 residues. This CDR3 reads CASSPPSYTEAFF. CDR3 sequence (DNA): TGTGCCAGCTCACCACCCAGTTACACTGAAGCTTTCTTT.

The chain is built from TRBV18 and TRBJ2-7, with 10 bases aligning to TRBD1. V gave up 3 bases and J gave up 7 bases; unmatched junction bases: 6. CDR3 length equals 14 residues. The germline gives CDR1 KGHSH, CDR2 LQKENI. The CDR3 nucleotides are TGTGCCAGCTCACCGGGGGACAGGGGTAATGAGCAGTACTTC. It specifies CASSPGDRGNEQYF.

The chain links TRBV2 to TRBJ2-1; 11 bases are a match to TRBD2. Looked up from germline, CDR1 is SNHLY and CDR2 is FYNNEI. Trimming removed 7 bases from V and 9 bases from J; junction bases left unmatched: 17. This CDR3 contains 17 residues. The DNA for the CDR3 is TGTGCCAGCACCTTTTTGAGTAGCGGGAGGGCCGCGGGTGAGCAGTTCTTC. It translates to CASTFLSSGRAAGEQFF.

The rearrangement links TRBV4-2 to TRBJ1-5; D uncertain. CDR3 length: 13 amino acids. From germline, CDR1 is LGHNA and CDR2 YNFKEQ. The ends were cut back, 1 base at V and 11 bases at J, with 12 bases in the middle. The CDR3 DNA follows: TGTGCCAGCAGCCAAGTGGAGAAGGGAGCCCAGCATTTT. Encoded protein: CASSQVEKGAQHF.

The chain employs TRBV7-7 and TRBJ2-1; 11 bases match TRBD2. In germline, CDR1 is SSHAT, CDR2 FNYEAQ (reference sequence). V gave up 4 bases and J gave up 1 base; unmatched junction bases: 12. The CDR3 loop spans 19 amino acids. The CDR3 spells CASSSSTSGGSISYNEQFF. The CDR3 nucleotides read TGTGCCAGCAGCTCTAGCACTAGCGGGGGTTCTATTTCCTACAATGAGCAGTTCTTC.

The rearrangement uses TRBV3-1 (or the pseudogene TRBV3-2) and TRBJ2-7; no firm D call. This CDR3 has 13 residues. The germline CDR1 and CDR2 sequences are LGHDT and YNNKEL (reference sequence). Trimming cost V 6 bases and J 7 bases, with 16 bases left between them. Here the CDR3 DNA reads TGTGCCAGCAGTCAACCAGGTCCAGGAGAGCAGTACTTC. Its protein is CASSQPGPGEQYF.

In nucleotides, the CDR3 is TGCGCCAGCAGCGAAAAACTAGCGGGGGGTCCCTACGAGCAGTACTTC. It is translated as CASSEKLAGGPYEQYF. This rearrangement joins TRBV5-1 to TRBJ2-7; 12 bases agree with TRBD2. With 4 bases clipped from V and 2 bases from J, the junction kept 7 bases outside the gene matches. The CDR3 is 16 amino acids. In germline, CDR1 is SGHRS, CDR2 YFSETQ. The whole variable domain, filled in from reference TRBV5-1 and TRBJ2-7, reads KAGVTQTPRYLIKTRGQQVTLSCSPISGHRSVSWYQQTPGQGLQFLFEYFSETQRNKGNFPGRFSGRQFSNSRSEMNVSTLELGDSALYLCASSEKLAGGPYEQYFGPGTRLTVT.

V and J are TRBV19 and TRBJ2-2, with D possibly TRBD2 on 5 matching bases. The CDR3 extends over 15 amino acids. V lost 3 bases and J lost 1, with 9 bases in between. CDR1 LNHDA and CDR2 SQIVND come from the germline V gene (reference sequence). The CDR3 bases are TGTGCCAGTAGTATTGAGAGGGTGAACACCGGGGAGCTGTTTTTT. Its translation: CASSIERVNTGELFF. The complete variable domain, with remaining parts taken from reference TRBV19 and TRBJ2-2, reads DGGITQSPKYLFRKEGQNVTLSCEQNLNHDAMYWYRQDPGQGLRLIYYSQIVNDFQKGDIAEGYSVSREKKESFPLTVTSAQKNPTAFYLCASSIERVNTGELFFGEGSRLTVL.

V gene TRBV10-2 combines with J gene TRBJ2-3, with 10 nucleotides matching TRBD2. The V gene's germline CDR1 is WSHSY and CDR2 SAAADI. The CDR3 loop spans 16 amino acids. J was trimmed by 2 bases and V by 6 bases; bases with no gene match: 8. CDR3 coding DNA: TGCGCCAGCAGGGCCGAACTAGCGGGGCACACAGATACGCAGTATTTT. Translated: CASRAELAGHTDTQYF.

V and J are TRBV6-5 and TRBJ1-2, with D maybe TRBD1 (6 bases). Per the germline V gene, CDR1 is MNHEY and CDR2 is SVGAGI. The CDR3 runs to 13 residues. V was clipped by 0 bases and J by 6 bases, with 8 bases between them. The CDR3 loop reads CASSYSSGDGYTF. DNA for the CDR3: TGTGCCAGCAGTTACTCTTCAGGGGATGGCTACACCTTC.

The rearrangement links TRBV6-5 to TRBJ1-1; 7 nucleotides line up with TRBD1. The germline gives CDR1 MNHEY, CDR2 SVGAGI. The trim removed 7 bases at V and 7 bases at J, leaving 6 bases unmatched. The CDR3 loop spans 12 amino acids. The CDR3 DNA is TGTGCCAGCATCCAGGACAGGCATGAAGCTTTCTTT. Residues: CASIQDRHEAFF.